These 30 T cell receptor beta chains share one sample of origin, sequenced in a study of T cell responses to AZD1222 COVID-19 vaccine. Produced via immunoSEQ multiplex PCR; TCRdb's table is partial and in-frame only. The sample lists roughly 160,000 clones, approximately 92% seen once, with 6.9% in the top ten. The sample here was peripheral blood, taken on day 0 of AZD1222 vaccination. Receptors were obtained from an adult in good health.

The chain recombines TRBV6-5 with TRBJ2-7, with a weak D call TRBD2 (5 bases). The CDR3 extends over 13 amino acids. The germline V gene has CDR1 MNHEY and CDR2 SVGAGI. Trimming left V 3 bases short and J 7 bases short, with 13 bases between. The CDR3 DNA follows: TGTGCCAGCAGTTATGTGGACGGGAAGGAGCAGTACTTC. Translation: CASSYVDGKEQYF.

The rearrangement joins TRBV30 to TRBJ1-6; D unresolved. The CDR3 is made up of 12 amino acids. Trimming removed 1 base from V and 5 bases from J, with 3 bases in between. Germline CDR1 is GTSNPN and CDR2 is SVGIG (reference sequence). This chain's CDR3 is CAWSDNNSPLHF. The CDR3 bases are TGTGCCTGGAGTGATAATAATTCACCCCTCCACTTT.

The chain couples TRBV2 to TRBJ2-2, with TRBD2 identical over 7 bases. V lost 6 bases, J lost 4 bases, and 8 bases stayed unmatched. The germline gives CDR1 SNHLY, CDR2 FYNNEI. The CDR3 is 15 residues long. The CDR3 DNA sequence: TGTGCCAGCAGGGGGGGGAGGGATAGCACCGGGGAGCTGTTTTTT. This gives the protein CASRGGRDSTGELFF.

This clone appeared a few times. The V call is TRBV28, the J call TRBJ2-7; D possibly corresponds to TRBD2 (5 bases). The CDR3 runs to 11 residues. The V end lost 6 bases, the J end lost 12 bases, and 15 bases lay between the germline ends. The germline V gene has CDR1 MDHEN and CDR2 SYDVKM. CDR3 DNA: TGTGCCAGCAGCGGGGAGAGGCGGCTGTACTTC. As protein: CASSGERRLYF. The full variable domain, completed using reference TRBV28 and TRBJ2-7, is DVKVTQSSRYLVKRTGEKVFLECVQDMDHENMFWYRQDPGLGLRLIYFSYDVKMKEKGDIPEGYSVSREKKERFSLILESASTNQTSMYLCASSGERRLYFGPGTRLTVT.

The rearrangement links TRBV27 to TRBJ1-2, with 8 bases lining up with TRBD1. CDR3 length: 14 amino acids. Germline trimming cut 5 bases from V and 7 bases from J; bases unmatched to any gene: 9. In germline, CDR1 is MNHEY, CDR2 SMNVEV (reference sequence). DNA of the CDR3: TGTGCCAGCAGTCCAATCAGGGGGCAGGGTGGCTACACCTTC. Amino acid sequence: CASSPIRGQGGYTF.

The CDR3 loop reads CASTPTGATGELFF. The CDR3 region has the DNA TGTGCCAGCACCCCTACAGGGGCCACCGGGGAGCTGTTTTTT. This chain joins TRBV6-5 and TRBJ2-2, with TRBD1 matching over 7 bases. Germline CDR1 and CDR2: MNHEY and SVGAGI. The CDR3 has 14 amino acids. V gave up 7 bases and J gave up 4 bases; unmatched junction bases: 6.

The V gene is TRBV13, the J gene TRBJ1-4; tentative D call: TRBD1 (5 bases). The CDR3 runs to 14 residues. Trimming cost V 5 bases and J 8 bases, with 15 bases left between them. From germline, CDR1 is PRHDT and CDR2 FYEKMQ (reference sequence). The CDR3 spells CASSHRAGQEKLFF. For the CDR3, the DNA is TGTGCCAGCAGCCATCGAGCAGGGCAGGAAAAACTGTTTTTT. The whole variable domain, filled in from reference TRBV13 and TRBJ1-4, reads AAGVIQSPRHLIKEKRETATLKCYPIPRHDTVYWYQQGPGQDPQFLISFYEKMQSDKGSIPDRFSAQQFSDYHSELNMSSLELGDSALYFCASSHRAGQEKLFFGSGTQLSVL.

CDR3 DNA: TGTGCCAGCAGTCCAACTGCCGGGGCCGCCATCTACGAGCAGTACTTC. This gives the protein CASSPTAGAAIYEQYF. The chain combines TRBV5-4 with TRBJ2-7, with D possibly called TRBD1 or TRBD2 (5 bases each). Per germline, CDR1 SGHNT and CDR2 YYREEE (reference sequence). V was cut by 5 bases and J by 3 bases, with 21 bases left in between. The CDR3 extends over 16 amino acids.

CDR3 nucleotide sequence: TGTGCCAGCAGCTTGTGGGGTCCAGATCAGCCCCAGCATTTT. Protein product: CASSLWGPDQPQHF. This chain connects TRBV5-5 to TRBJ1-5, with no clear D. In germline, CDR1 is SGHKS, CDR2 YYEKEE (reference sequence). V lost 1 base and J lost 5, with 10 bases in between. CDR3 size: 14 residues.

The V gene is TRBV19, the J gene TRBJ2-5, with 9 bases fitting TRBD1. V lost 5 bases and J lost 0; bases outside the gene matches: 4. The CDR3 has 15 residues. Germline V lookup: CDR1 LNHDA, CDR2 SQIVND (reference sequence). The CDR3 is CASSFGQGYQETQYF. In DNA form, the CDR3 reads TGTGCCAGTAGTTTCGGACAGGGGTACCAAGAGACCCAGTACTTC.

The rearrangement joins TRBV13 to TRBJ2-2; D may be TRBD1 (7 bases). Germline V gives CDR1 PRHDT, CDR2 FYEKMQ (reference sequence). Trimming removed 3 bases at V and 4 bases at J, with 12 bases between. CDR3 length: 15 amino acids. CDR3: CASSFRGAPTGELFF. CDR3 coding DNA: TGTGCCAGCAGCTTCAGGGGGGCCCCCACCGGGGAGCTGTTTTTT.

CDR3 sequence: CAIARQVANTGELFF. DNA for the CDR3: TGTGCCATCGCCCGACAGGTGGCGAACACCGGGGAGCTGTTTTTT. The V and J genes are TRBV10-3 and TRBJ2-2; D possibly corresponds to TRBD1 (6 bases). V was clipped by 8 bases and J by 0 bases, with 13 bases between them. The CDR3 runs 15 residues. CDR1 is ENHRY and CDR2 is SYGVKD in the germline V gene.

V is TRBV9 and J is TRBJ2-3; D is possibly TRBD2 (6 bases). Trimming pared 6 bases from V and 0 bases from J, leaving 8 bases between. This CDR3 spans 13 amino acids. In germline, CDR1 is SGDLS, CDR2 YYNGEE. CDR3 DNA sequence: TGTGCCAGCAAGGCGGGAAGCACAGATACGCAGTATTTT. This sequence encodes CASKAGSTDTQYF.

The chain uses TRBV4-3 and TRBJ1-4; no reliable D call. The CDR3 has 18 residues. In germline, CDR1 is LGHNA, CDR2 YSLEER. The V and J ends lost 0 bases and 0 bases respectively, with 14 bases between them. The CDR3 protein is CASSQEPLGVATNEKLFF. The CDR3 nucleotides read TGCGCCAGCAGCCAAGAACCACTAGGAGTCGCAACTAATGAAAAACTGTTTTTT.

V usage is TRBV19 and J usage is TRBJ2-1; 11 bases are shared with TRBD1. This CDR3 is 15 amino acids long. Per the germline V gene, CDR1 is LNHDA and CDR2 is SQIVND (reference sequence). V dropped 3 bases and J dropped 6; count of bases not matched to a gene: 4. The DNA of the CDR3 is TGTGCCAGTAGTATCGCCGGGACAGGGGGCAATGAGCAGTTCTTC. Translated, it gives CASSIAGTGGNEQFF.

The chain has TRBV6-5 and TRBJ1-6, with 7 bases that match TRBD1. Trimming cost V 6 bases and J 9 bases; bases outside gene matches: 8. The CDR3 is 14 amino acids. From germline, CDR1 is MNHEY and CDR2 SVGAGI. This chain's CDR3 is CASRVTGRSSPLHF. In nucleotides, the CDR3 is TGTGCCAGCAGGGTGACAGGGCGTAGTTCACCCCTCCACTTT.

V is TRBV2 and J is TRBJ2-3; D remains unclear. This CDR3 spans 15 amino acids. The V gene lost 2 bases and the J gene lost 0 bases, with 9 bases spanning the gap. The germline CDR1 and CDR2 sequences are SNHLY and FYNNEI. In DNA form, the CDR3 reads TGTGCCAGCAGTGAATATGAGAAAAGCACAGATACGCAGTATTTT. It yields the protein CASSEYEKSTDTQYF.

This chain connects TRBV13 to TRBJ2-2; 9 positions agree with TRBD2. With V trimmed by 5 bases and J by 0 bases, 16 bases remained unmatched. The CDR3 loop spans 20 amino acids. Germline values: CDR1 PRHDT, CDR2 FYEKMQ (reference sequence). The CDR3 is CASSTSGGKFSAPNTGELFF. The DNA of the CDR3 is TGTGCCAGCAGCACAAGCGGGGGGAAATTCTCCGCGCCGAACACCGGGGAGCTGTTTTTT. The whole variable domain, filled in from reference TRBV13 and TRBJ2-2, reads AAGVIQSPRHLIKEKRETATLKCYPIPRHDTVYWYQQGPGQDPQFLISFYEKMQSDKGSIPDRFSAQQFSDYHSELNMSSLELGDSALYFCASSTSGGKFSAPNTGELFFGEGSRLTVL.

This clone was recorded only once. The chain joins TRBV2 to TRBJ1-1; no definite D call. The CDR3 contains 14 residues. Trimming pared 0 bases from V and 0 bases from J, leaving 5 bases between. CDR1 is SNHLY and CDR2 is FYNNEI in the germline V gene. The CDR3 nucleotides are TGTGCCAGCAGTGAAGCTCGAGTGAACACTGAAGCTTTCTTT. It encodes CASSEARVNTEAFF.

The chain links TRBV7-3 to TRBJ2-1, with D uncertain. Germline V gene sequence: CDR1 SGHTA, CDR2 FQGTGA. The CDR3 is 13 residues long. V dropped 5 bases and J dropped 5 bases, with 10 bases sitting between them. DNA of the CDR3: TGTGCCAGCAGCGCCCCCCCCGACAATGAGCAGTTCTTC. The encoded protein is CASSAPPDNEQFF.

The CDR3 DNA reads as TGTGCCAGCAGCGTAGCTACCCGCTTCTCTGGGGCCAACGTCCTGACTTTC. The encoded protein is CASSVATRFSGANVLTF. V is TRBV9 and J is TRBJ2-6; D not resolved. The CDR3 consists of 17 residues. Germline assignment: CDR1 SGDLS and CDR2 YYNGEE. Between the trimmed V and J ends, which lost 0 bases and 0 bases, there was a span of 10 bases.

This clone appeared once. The CDR3, as DNA: TGTGCCAGCAGTTCCCGACAGGGGGCGCTATATTATTTT. This gives the protein CASSSRQGALYYF. The V gene is TRBV6-5, the J gene TRBJ2-3; TRBD1 matches at 10 bases. The ends lost 4 bases at V and 15 bases at J; junction bases unmatched: 10. The CDR3 has 13 amino acids. CDR1 and CDR2 (germline): MNHEY, SVGAGI.

This clone was found once. The J gene is TRBJ1-4, the V gene TRBV19; no clear D. V was pared by 4 bases and J by 4 bases, with 10 bases between. The germline gives CDR1 LNHDA, CDR2 SQIVND (reference sequence). The CDR3 is 14 amino acids. CDR3 region: CASSNQVLNEKLFF. The CDR3 DNA reads as TGTGCCAGTAGTAATCAGGTTCTTAATGAAAAACTGTTTTTT.

The CDR3 bases are TGCGCCAGCACAAGGACTAGCGGGGGGCCATCCTACGAGCAGTACGTC. Translation gives CASTRTSGGPSYEQYV. The rearrangement uses TRBV10-2 and TRBJ2-7; 14 nucleotides line up with TRBD2. Germline values: CDR1 WSHSY, CDR2 SAAADI. J lost 1 base, V lost 7 bases, and 6 bases had no gene match. The CDR3 consists of 16 residues.

The chain employs TRBV5-5 and TRBJ1-2; TRBD1 aligns across 7 bases. Germline loops: CDR1 SGHKS, CDR2 YYEKEE (reference sequence). V dropped 4 bases and J dropped 6; count of bases not matched to a gene: 6. The CDR3 runs to 13 residues. This CDR3 reads CASSPTGDHGYTF. The CDR3 DNA reads as TGTGCCAGCAGCCCCACAGGGGACCATGGCTACACCTTC. The full variable domain, rest sourced from reference TRBV5-5 and TRBJ1-2, is DAGVTQSPTHLIKTRGQQVTLRCSPISGHKSVSWYQQVLGQGPQFIFQYYEKEERGRGNFPDRFSARQFPNYSSELNVNALLLGDSALYLCASSPTGDHGYTFGSGTRLTVV.

The chain combines TRBV7-2 with TRBJ2-7; the D gene is possibly TRBD1 (6 bases). This CDR3 is 15 amino acids long. With 2 bases removed from V and 2 bases from J, the gap between germline ends came to 13 bases. CDR1 and CDR2 from the germline V gene are SGHTA and FQGNSA. The CDR3 sequence is CASSLYVGQTYEQYF. The DNA of the CDR3 is TGTGCCAGCAGCTTATACGTCGGACAGACCTACGAGCAGTACTTC.

The chain uses TRBV29-1 and TRBJ1-1, with D uncertain. The CDR3 extends over 14 amino acids. V was clipped by 7 bases and J by 2 bases, with 17 bases between them. Germline lookup yields CDR1 SQVTM and CDR2 ANQGSEA. CDR3 DNA: TGCAGCGCCGAAGACCCGACAACAAACACTGAAGCTTTCTTT. Residues: CSAEDPTTNTEAFF.

As to this clone: The same CDR3 arises from other DNA sequences in this sample as well. The V gene is TRBV20-1, the J gene TRBJ2-5; D remains unclear. Germline CDR1 and CDR2: DFQATT and SNEGSKA (reference sequence). The CDR3 runs 10 residues. V lost 2 bases to trimming and J lost 2 bases, with 0 bases between them. The CDR3 loop reads CSARQETQYF. The CDR3 DNA reads TGCAGTGCTAGACAAGAGACCCAGTACTTC.

The chain employs TRBV6-5 and TRBJ1-2, with TRBD1 matching over 8 bases. The CDR3 consists of 13 residues. The germline gives CDR1 MNHEY, CDR2 SVGAGI. V lost 11 bases to trimming and J lost 7 bases; unmatched junction nucleotides: 12. The DNA for the CDR3 is TGTGCCCGAAGGGGGGGACAGGATGGTGGCTACACCTTC. Its translation is CARRGGQDGGYTF.

The rearrangement uses TRBV5-8 and TRBJ1-5, with 8 nucleotides matching TRBD1. V was clipped by 4 bases and J by 6 bases; unmatched bases: 6. In germline, CDR1 is SGHTS, CDR2 YDEGEE. The CDR3 runs 14 residues. CDR3 DNA: TGTGCCAGCAGCAGTGACAGGGGTCGTCAGCCCCAGCATTTT. Amino acid sequence: CASSSDRGRQPQHF.